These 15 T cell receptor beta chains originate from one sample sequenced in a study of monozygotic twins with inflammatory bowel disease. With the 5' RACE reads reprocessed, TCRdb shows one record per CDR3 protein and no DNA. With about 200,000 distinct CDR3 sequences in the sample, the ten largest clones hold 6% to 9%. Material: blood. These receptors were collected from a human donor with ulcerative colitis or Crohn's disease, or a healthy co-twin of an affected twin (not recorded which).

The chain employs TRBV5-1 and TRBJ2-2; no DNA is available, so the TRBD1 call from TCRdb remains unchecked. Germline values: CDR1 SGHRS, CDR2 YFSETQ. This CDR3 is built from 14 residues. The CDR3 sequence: CASSLTGNTGELFF.

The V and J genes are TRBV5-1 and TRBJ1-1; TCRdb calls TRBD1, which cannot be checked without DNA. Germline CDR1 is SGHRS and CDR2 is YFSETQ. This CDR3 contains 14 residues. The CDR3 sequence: CASSWAQGGTEAFF. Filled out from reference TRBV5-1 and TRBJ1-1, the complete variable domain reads KAGVTQTPRYLIKTRGQQVTLSCSPISGHRSVSWYQQTPGQGLQFLFEYFSETQRNKGNFPGRFSGRQFSNSRSEMNVSTLELGDSALYLCASSWAQGGTEAFFGQGTRLTVV.

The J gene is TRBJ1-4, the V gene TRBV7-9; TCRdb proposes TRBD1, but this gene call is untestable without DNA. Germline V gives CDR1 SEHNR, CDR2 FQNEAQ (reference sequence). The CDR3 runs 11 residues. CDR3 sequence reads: CAILQVEKLFF.

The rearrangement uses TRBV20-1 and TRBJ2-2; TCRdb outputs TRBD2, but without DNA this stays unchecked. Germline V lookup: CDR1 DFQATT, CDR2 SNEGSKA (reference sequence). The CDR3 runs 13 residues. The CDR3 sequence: CSASREGTGELFF.

This CDR3 is CASSLTTETQYF. V is TRBV12-3 or TRBV12-4 and J is TRBJ2-5. The CDR3 spans 12 residues.

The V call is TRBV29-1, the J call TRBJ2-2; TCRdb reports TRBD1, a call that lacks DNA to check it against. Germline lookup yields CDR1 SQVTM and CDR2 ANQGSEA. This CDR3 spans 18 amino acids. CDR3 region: CSVRWGAEAGTNTGELFF.

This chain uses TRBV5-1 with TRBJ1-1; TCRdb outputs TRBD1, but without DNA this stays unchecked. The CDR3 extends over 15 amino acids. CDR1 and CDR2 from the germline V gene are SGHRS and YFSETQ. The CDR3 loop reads CASSFGTGMNTEAFF. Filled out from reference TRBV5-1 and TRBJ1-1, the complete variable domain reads KAGVTQTPRYLIKTRGQQVTLSCSPISGHRSVSWYQQTPGQGLQFLFEYFSETQRNKGNFPGRFSGRQFSNSRSEMNVSTLELGDSALYLCASSFGTGMNTEAFFGQGTRLTVV.

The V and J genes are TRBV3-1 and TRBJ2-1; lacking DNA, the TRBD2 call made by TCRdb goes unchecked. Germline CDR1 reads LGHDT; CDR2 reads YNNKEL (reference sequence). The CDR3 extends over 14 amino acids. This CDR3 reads CASSQKGSGAWQFF.

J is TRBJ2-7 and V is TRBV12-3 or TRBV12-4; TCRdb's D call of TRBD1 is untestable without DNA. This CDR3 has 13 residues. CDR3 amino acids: CASSPGTPDEQYF.

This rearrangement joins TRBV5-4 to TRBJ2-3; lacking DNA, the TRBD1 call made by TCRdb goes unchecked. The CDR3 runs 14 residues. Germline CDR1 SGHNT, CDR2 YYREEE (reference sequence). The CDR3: CASSWGQGTDTQYF. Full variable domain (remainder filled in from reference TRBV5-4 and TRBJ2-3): ETGVTQSPTHLIKTRGQQVTLRCSSQSGHNTVSWYQQALGQGPQFIFQYYREEENGRGNFPPRFSGLQFPNYSSELNVNALELDDSALYLCASSWGQGTDTQYFGPGTRLTVL.

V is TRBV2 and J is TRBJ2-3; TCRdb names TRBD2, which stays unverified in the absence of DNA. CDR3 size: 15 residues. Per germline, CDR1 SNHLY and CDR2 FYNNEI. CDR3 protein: CASSEAGGRSDTQYF.

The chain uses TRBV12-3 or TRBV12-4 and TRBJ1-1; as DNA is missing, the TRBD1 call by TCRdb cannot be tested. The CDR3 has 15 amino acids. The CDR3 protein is CASSLGTGRNTEAFF.

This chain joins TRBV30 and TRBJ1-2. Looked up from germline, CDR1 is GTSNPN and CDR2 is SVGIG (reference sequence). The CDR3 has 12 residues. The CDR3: CAWSLPAKGYTF.

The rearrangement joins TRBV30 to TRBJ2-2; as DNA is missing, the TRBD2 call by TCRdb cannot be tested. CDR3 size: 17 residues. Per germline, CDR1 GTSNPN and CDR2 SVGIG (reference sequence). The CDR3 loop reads CAWSEALGTLNTGELFF.

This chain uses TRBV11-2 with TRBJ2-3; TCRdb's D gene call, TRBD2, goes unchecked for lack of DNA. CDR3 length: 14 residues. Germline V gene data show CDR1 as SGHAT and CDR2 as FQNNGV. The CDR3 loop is CASSLAGVADTQYF.